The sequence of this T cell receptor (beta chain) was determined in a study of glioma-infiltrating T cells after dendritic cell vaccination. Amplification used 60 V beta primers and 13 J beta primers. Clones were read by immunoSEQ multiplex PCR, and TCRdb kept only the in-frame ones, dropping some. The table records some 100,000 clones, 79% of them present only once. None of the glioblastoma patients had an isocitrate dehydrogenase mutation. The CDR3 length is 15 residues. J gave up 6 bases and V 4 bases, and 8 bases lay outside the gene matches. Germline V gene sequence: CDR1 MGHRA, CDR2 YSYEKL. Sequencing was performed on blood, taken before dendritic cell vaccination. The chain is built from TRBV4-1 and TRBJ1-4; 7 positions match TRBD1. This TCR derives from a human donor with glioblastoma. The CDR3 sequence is CASSLTDRRYEKLFF. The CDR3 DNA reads TGCGCCAGCAGCCTGACGGACAGGAGGTATGAAAAACTGTTTTTT.